One T cell receptor beta chain is described in this entry. This clonotype was counted between two and nine times. It lacks a known antigen. Base qualities are not provided; no much larger clone lies one nucleotide away. This entry belongs to a study of T-cell reconstitution after alpha-beta-depleted transplantation in children (dated by TCRdb to the mid-2010s). Study-wide context: The study quantitatively tracked T-cell immune reconstitution after TCRalphabeta/CD19-depleted allogeneic hematopoietic cell transplantation in children using TCR repertoire profiling.

Library generation was performed with PCR. Sequenced on an Illumina HiSeq 2500. Molecular barcoding was employed in the preparation of TCR libraries, with unique molecular identifiers being used to normalize TCRbeta repertoire quantification. The public reads were quality trimmed at Q25 with fastp and then assembled into clones with MiXCR by TCRdb, keeping productive beta chains. Every entry covers one CDR3 protein and lists the most common genes and DNA from its rows. The sample table records 250,000 to 400,000 distinct CDR3 sequences; approximately 23% of these occur just once. The ten largest account for 9.5% to 13% of the sample. CDR1 and CDR2 (DFQATT, SNEGSKA) derive from the germline V gene (reference sequence). Its CDR3 holds 15 amino acids, cysteine through phenylalanine. Only the CDR3 DNA is retained, 45 bases long and in frame from the first base. V is pared back by 1 base and J by 5 bases, with 14 bases lying between the germline termini.

What the research found in general, with its limitations: In some patients, the high TCRbeta diversity seen at day 60 was put down to recipient T cells and intrathymic progenitors that had survived conditioning. Hyperexpanded clone frequencies declined over subsequent months; after one year, T-cell counts and TCRbeta diversity were mostly attributed to newly produced T cells. The apparently early recovery of alphabetaT-cell counts about two months after transplant reportedly depended on only several hundred rapidly expanded clones that came from non-depleted graft cells.

The treatment or condition label, read with the paper, signifies: allogeneic hematopoietic cell transplantation with graft depleted of TCRalphabeta T cells and CD19 B cells. TCRalphabeta/CD19-depleted allogeneic hematopoietic cell grafts were given to the transplant recipients, all of whom were children. Sequencing used PBMCs, mostly from graft donor cells, obtained 180 days after TCRalphabeta/CD19-depleted stem cell transplant. The receptor was isolated from a male patient younger than 18 who had a stem cell transplant for acute lymphoblastic leukemia, so the T cells may come from the graft donor. The V and J genes are TRBV20-1 and TRBJ2-2; the D gene cannot be resolved beyond TRBD1 or TRBD2, each matching 5 bases. The CDR3 sequence is CSARVKGRRTGELFF. DNA sequence: TGCAGTGCTAGAGTTAAGGGACGGAGGACCGGGGAGCTGTTTTTT.